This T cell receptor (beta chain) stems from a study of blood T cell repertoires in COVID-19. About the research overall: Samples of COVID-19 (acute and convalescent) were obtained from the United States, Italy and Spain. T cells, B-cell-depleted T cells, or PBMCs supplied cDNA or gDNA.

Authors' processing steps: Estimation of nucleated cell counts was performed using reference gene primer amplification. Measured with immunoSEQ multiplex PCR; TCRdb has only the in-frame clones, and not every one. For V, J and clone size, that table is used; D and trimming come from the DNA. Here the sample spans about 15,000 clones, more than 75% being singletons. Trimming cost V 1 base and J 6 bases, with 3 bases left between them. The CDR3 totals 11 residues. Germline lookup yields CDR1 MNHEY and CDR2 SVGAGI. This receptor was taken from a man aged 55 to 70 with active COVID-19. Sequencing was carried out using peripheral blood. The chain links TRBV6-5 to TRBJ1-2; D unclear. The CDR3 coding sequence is TGTGCCAGCAGTTACTTAGATGGCTACACCTTC. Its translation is CASSYLDGYTF.